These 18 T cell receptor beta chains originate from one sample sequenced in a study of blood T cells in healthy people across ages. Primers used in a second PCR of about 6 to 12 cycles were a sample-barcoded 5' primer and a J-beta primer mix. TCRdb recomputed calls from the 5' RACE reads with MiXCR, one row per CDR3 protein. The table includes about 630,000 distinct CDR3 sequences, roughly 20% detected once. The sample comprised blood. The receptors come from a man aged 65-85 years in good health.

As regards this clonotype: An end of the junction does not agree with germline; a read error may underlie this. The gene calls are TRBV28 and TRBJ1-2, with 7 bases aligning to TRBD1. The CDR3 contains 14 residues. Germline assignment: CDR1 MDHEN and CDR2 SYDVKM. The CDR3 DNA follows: TGTGCCAGCAGTTCACAAACAGGGGTCTATGACTACACCTTC. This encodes CASSSQTGVYDYTF.

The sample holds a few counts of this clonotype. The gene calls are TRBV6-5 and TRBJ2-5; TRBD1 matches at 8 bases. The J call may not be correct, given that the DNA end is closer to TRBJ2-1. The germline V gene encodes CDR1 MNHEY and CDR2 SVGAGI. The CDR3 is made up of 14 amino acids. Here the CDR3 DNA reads TGTGCCAGCAATTCGGGACAGGCCTACAATGAGCAGTTCTTC. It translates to CASNSGQAYNEQFF.

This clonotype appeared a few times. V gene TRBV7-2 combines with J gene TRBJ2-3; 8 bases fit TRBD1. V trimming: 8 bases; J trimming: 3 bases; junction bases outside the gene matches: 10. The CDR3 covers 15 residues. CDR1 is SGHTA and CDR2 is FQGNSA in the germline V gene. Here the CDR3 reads CASGPLGQGTDTQYF. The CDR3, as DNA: TGTGCCAGCGGCCCGCTAGGACAGGGAACAGATACGCAGTATTTT. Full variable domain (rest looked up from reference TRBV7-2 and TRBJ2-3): GAGVSQSPSNKVTEKGKDVELRCDPISGHTALYWYRQSLGQGLEFLIYFQGNSAPDKSGLPSDRFSAERTGGSVSTLTIQRTQQEDSAVYLCASGPLGQGTDTQYFGPGTRLTVL.

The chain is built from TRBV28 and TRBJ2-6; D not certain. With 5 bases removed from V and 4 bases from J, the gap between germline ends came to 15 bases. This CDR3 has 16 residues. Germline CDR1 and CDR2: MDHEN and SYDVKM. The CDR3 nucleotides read TGTGCCAGCAGTCCAGATATTAGGCTCGGGGCCAACGTCCTGACTTTC. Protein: CASSPDIRLGANVLTF.

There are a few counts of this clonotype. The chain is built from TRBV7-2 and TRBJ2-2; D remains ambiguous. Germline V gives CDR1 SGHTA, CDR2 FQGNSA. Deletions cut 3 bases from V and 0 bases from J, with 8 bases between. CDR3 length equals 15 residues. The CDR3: CASSFDPANTGELFF. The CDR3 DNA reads TGTGCCAGCAGCTTTGACCCTGCGAACACCGGGGAGCTGTTTTTT.

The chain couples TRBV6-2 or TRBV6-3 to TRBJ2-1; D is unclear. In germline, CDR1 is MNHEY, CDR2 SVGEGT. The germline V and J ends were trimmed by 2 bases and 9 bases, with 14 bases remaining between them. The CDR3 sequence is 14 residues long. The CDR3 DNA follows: TGTGCCAGCAGTTACGACTTATCCGGTAGTGAGCAGTTCTTC. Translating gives CASSYDLSGSEQFF.

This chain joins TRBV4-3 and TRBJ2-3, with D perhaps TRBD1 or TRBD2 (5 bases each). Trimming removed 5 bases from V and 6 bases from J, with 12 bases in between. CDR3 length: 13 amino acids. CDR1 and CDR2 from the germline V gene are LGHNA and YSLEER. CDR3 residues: CASSKSREDTQYF. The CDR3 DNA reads TGCGCCAGCAGCAAGTCCAGGGAGGATACGCAGTATTTT.

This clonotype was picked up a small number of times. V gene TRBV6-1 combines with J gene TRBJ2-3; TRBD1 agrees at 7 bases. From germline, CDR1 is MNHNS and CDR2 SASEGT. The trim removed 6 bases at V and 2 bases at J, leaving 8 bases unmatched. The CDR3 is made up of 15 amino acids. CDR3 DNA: TGTGCCAGCAGGCGCGGACAGGCGACCACAGATACGCAGTATTTT. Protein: CASRRGQATTDTQYF.

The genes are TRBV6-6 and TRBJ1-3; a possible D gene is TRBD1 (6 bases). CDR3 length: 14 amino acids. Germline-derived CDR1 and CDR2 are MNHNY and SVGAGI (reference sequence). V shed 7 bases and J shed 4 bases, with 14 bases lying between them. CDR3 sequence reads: CASIPGGTGNTIYF. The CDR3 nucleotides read TGTGCCAGCATCCCCGGGGGGACAGGAAACACCATATATTTT.

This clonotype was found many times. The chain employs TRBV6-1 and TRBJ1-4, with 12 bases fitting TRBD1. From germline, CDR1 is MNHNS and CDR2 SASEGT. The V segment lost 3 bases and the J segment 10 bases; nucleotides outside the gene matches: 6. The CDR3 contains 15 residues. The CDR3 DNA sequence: TGTGCCAGCAGTGATGCCGGGACAGGGGGCCGAAAACTGTTTTTT. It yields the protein CASSDAGTGGRKLFF.

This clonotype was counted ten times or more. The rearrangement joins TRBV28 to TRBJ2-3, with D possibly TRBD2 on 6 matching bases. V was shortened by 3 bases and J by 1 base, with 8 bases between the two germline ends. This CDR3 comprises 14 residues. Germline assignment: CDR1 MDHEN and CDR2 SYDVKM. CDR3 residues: CASSFSGGTDTQYF. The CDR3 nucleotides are TGTGCCAGCAGTTTTAGCGGAGGCACAGATACGCAGTATTTT.

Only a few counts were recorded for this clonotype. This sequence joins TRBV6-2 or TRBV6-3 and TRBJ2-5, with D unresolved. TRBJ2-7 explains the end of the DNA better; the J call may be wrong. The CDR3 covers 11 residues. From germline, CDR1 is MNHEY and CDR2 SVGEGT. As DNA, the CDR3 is TGTGCCAGCAGGGCCGTCGGCGAGCAGTACTTC. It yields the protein CASRAVGEQYF.

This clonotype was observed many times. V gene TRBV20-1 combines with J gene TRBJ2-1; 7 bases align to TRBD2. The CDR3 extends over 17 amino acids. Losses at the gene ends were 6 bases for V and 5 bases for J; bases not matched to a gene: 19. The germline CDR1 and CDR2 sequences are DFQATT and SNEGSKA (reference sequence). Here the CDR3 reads CSAPAAAVSGSNNEQFF. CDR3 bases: TGCAGTGCCCCGGCCGCGGCAGTTAGCGGGTCCAACAATGAGCAGTTCTTC.

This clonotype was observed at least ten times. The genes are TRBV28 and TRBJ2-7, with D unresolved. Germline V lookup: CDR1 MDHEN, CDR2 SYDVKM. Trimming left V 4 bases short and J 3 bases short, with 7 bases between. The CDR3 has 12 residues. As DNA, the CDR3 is TGTGCCAGCAGTTATCCGGGCTACGAGCAGTACTTC. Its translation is CASSYPGYEQYF.

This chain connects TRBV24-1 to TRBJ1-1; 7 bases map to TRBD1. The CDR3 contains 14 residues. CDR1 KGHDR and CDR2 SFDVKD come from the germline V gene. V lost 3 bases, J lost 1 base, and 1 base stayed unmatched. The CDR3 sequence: CATSDNRGNTEAFF. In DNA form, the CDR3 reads TGTGCCACCAGTGATAACAGGGGGAACACTGAAGCTTTCTTT.

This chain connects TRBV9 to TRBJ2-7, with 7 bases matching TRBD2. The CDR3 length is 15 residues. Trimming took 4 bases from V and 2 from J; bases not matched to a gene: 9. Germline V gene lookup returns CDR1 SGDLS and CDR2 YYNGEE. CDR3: CASSREAASPYEQYF. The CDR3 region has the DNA TGTGCCAGCAGCCGGGAGGCAGCTTCCCCCTACGAGCAGTACTTC. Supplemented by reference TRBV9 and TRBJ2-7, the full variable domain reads DSGVTQTPKHLITATGQRVTLRCSPRSGDLSVYWYQQSLDQGLQFLIQYYNGEERAKGNILERFSAQQFPDLHSELNLSSLELGDSALYFCASSREAASPYEQYFGPGTRLTVT.

CDR3 sequence: CASSQGAGADTQYF. CDR3 bases: TGTGCCAGCAGCCAAGGTGCCGGGGCGGATACGCAGTATTTT. The chain carries TRBV4-2 and TRBJ2-3, with D perhaps TRBD1 or TRBD2 (5 bases each). In germline, CDR1 is LGHNA, CDR2 YNFKEQ. The CDR3 is 14 amino acids. Trimming shortened V by 1 base and J by 6 bases, and 11 bases separated the two germline ends.

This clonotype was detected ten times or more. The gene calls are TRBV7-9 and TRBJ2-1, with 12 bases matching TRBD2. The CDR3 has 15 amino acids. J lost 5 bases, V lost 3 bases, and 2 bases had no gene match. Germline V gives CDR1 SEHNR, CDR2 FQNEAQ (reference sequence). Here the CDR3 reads CASSFGLAGHNEQFF. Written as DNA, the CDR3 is TGTGCCAGCAGCTTTGGACTAGCGGGGCACAATGAGCAGTTCTTC.